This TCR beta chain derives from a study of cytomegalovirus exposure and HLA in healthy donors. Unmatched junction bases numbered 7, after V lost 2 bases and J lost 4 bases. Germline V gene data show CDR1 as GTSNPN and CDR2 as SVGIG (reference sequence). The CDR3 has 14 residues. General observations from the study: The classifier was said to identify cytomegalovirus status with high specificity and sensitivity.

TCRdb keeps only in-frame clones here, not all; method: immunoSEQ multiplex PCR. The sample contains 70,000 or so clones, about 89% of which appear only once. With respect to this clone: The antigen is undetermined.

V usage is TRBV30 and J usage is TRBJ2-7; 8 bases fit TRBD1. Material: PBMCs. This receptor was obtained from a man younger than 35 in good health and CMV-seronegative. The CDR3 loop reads CAWSPGTGRYEQYF. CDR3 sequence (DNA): TGTGCCTGGAGTCCCGGGACAGGACGGTACGAGCAGTACTTC.